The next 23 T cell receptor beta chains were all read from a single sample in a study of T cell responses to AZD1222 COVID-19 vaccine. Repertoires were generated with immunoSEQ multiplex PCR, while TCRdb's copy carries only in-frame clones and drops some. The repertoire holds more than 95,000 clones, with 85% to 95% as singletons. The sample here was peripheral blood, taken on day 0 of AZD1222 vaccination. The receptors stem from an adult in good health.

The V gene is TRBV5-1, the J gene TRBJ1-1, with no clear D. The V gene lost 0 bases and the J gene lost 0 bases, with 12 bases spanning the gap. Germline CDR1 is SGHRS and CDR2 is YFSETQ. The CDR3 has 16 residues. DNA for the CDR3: TGCGCCAGCAGCTTGGTCCGGCAATCAATGAACACTGAAGCTTTCTTT. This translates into CASSLVRQSMNTEAFF.

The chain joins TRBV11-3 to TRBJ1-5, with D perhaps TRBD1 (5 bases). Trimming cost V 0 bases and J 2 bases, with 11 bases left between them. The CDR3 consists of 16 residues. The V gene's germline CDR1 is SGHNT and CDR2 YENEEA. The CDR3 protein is CASSLDGGEGNQPQHF. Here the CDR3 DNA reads TGTGCCAGCAGCTTAGATGGGGGGGAGGGCAATCAGCCCCAGCATTTT.

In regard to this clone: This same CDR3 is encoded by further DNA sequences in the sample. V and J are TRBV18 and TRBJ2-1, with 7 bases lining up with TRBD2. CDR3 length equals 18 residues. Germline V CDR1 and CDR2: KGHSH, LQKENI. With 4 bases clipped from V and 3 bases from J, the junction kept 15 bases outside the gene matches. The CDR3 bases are TGTGCCAGCTCACACCGGGACTACCTGGTTCCAGTCTACAATGAGCAGTTCTTC. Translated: CASSHRDYLVPVYNEQFF.

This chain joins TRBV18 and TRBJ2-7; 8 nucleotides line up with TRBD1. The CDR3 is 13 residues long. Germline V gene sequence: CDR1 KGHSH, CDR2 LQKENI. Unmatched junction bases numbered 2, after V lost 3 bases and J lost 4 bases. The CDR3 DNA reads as TGTGCCAGCTCACCCACAGGGGGTTACGAGCAGTACTTC. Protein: CASSPTGGYEQYF.

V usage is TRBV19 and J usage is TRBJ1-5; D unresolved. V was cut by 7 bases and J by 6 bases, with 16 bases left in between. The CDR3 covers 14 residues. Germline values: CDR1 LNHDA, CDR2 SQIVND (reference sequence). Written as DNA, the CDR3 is TGTGCCAGTATCGAGGCGGGTGGGTTTCAGCCCCAGCATTTT. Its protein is CASIEAGGFQPQHF.

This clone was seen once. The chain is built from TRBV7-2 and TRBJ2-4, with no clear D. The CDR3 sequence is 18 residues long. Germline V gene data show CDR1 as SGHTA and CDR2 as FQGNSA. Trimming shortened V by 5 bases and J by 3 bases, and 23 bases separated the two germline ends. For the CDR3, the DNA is TGTGCCAGCAGCCTCCCCACCGGTCCATCTTATGACAAAAACATTCAGTACTTC. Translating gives CASSLPTGPSYDKNIQYF.

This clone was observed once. CDR3 loop: CASSQDRDSGRYNEQFF. The CDR3 DNA reads TGCGCCAGCAGCCAAGATCGGGATAGCGGGAGGTACAATGAGCAGTTCTTC. The chain has TRBV4-1 and TRBJ2-1; 10 bases align to TRBD2. CDR1 and CDR2 from the germline V gene are MGHRA and YSYEKL. This CDR3 has 17 amino acids. The V gene end was trimmed by 0 bases and the J gene end by 4 bases; junction bases not matched to a gene: 6.

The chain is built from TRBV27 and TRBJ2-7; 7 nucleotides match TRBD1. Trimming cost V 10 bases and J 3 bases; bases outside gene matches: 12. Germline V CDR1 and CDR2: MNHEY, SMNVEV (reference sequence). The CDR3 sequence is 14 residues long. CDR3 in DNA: TGTGCCACACACCCGGGGACAGCAAACTACGAGCAGTACTTC. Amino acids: CATHPGTANYEQYF.

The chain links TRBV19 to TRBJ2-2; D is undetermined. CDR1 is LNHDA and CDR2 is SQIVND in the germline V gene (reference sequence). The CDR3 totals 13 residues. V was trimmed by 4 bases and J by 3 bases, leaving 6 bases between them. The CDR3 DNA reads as TGTGCCAGTAGTAACGTGGACACCGGGGAGCTGTTTTTT. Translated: CASSNVDTGELFF.

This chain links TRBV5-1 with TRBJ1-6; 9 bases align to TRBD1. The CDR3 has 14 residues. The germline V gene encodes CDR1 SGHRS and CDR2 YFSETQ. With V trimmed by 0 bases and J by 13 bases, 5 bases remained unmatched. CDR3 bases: TGCGCCAGCAGCTTGGCGGACAGGGGAGCTCCCCTCCACTTT. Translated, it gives CASSLADRGAPLHF.

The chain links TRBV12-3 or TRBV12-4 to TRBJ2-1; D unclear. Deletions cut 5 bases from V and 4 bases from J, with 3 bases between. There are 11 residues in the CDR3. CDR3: CASSQYNEQFF. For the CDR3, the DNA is TGTGCCAGCAGTCAGTACAATGAGCAGTTCTTC.

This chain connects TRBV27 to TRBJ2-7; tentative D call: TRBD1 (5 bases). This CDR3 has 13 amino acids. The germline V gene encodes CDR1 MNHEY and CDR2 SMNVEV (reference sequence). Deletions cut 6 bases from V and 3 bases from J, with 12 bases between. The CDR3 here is CASRGRARYEQYF. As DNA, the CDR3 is TGTGCCAGCAGAGGCAGGGCCCGCTACGAGCAGTACTTC.

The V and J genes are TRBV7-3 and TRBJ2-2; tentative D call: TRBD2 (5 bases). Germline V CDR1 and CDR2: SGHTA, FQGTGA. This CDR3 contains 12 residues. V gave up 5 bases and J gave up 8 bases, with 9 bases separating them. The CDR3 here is CASSPPGGELFF. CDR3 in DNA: TGTGCCAGCAGCCCACCGGGAGGGGAGCTGTTTTTT.

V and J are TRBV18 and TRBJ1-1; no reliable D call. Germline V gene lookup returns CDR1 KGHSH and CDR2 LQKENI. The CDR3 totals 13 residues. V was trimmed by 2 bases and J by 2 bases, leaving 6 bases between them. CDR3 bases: TGTGCCAGCTCACCAGTCGGAAACACTGAAGCTTTCTTT. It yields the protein CASSPVGNTEAFF.

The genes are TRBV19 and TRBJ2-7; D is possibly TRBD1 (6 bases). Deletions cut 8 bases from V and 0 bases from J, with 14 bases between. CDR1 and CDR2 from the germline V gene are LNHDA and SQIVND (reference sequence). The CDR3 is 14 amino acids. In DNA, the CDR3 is TGTGCCAGTTCCGGTGGGGGCAGCTCCTACGAGCAGTACTTC. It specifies CASSGGGSSYEQYF.

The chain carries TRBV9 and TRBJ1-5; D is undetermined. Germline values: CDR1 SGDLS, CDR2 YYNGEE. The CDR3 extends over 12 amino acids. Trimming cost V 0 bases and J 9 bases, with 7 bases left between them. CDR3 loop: CASSVAGMPQHF. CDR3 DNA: TGTGCCAGCAGCGTAGCGGGGATGCCCCAGCATTTT. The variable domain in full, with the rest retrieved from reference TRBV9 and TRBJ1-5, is DSGVTQTPKHLITATGQRVTLRCSPRSGDLSVYWYQQSLDQGLQFLIQYYNGEERAKGNILERFSAQQFPDLHSELNLSSLELGDSALYFCASSVAGMPQHFGDGTRLSIL.

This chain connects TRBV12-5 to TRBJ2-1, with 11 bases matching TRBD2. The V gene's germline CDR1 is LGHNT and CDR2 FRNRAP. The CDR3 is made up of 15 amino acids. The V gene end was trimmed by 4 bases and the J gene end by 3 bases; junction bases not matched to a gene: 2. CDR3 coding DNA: TGTGCTAGTGGTTCGGGGACTAGCGGCTACAATGAGCAGTTCTTC. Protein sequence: CASGSGTSGYNEQFF.

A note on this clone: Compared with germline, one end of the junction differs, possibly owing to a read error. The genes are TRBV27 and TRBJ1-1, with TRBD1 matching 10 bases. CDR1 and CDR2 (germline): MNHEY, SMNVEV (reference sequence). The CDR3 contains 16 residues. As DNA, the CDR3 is TGTGCCAGCAGCCGCAGGTCGGACAGGGGGAACGCTGAAGCTTTCTTT. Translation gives CASSRRSDRGNAEAFF.

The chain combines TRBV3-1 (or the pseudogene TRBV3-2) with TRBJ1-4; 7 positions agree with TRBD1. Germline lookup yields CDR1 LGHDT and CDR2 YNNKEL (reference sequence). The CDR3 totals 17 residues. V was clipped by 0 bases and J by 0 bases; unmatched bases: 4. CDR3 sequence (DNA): TGTGCCAGCAGCCAAGAAACAGGGGACCCAACTAATGAAAAACTGTTTTTT. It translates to CASSQETGDPTNEKLFF.

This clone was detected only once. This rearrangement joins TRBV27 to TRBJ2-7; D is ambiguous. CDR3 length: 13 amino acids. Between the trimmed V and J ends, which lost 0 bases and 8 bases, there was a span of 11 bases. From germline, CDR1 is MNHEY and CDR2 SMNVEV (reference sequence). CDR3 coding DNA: TGTGCCAGCAGTTTATCGGTAGGGCACAAGCAGTACTTC. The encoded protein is CASSLSVGHKQYF.

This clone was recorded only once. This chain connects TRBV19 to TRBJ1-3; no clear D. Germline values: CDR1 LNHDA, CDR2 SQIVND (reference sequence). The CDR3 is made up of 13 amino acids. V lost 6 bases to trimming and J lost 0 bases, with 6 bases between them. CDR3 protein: CASRAISGNTIYF. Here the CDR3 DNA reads TGTGCCAGTAGAGCCATCTCTGGAAACACCATATATTTT. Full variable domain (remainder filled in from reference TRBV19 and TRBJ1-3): DGGITQSPKYLFRKEGQNVTLSCEQNLNHDAMYWYRQDPGQGLRLIYYSQIVNDFQKGDIAEGYSVSREKKESFPLTVTSAQKNPTAFYLCASRAISGNTIYFGEGSWLTVV.

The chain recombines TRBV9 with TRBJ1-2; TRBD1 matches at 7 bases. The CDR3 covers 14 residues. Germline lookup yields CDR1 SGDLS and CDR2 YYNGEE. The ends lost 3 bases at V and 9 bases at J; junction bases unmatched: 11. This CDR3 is CASSAHLETGSYTF. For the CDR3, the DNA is TGTGCCAGCAGCGCCCACCTCGAGACAGGGAGCTACACCTTC.

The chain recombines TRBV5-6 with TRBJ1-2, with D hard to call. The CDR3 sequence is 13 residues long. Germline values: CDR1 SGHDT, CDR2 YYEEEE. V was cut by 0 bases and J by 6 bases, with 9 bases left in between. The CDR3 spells CASSLAAGDGYTF. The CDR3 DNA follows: TGTGCCAGCAGCTTGGCAGCTGGCGATGGCTACACCTTC.